This TCR beta chain was retrieved from a study of blood T cell repertoires in COVID-19. Profiling relied on immunoSEQ multiplex PCR, and the TCRdb table lists in-frame clones only, not all of them. The sample consists of 110,000 or so clones, approximately 81% of them appearing once. From germline, CDR1 is SGDLS and CDR2 YYNGEE. V was clipped by 2 bases and J by 4 bases; unmatched bases: 4. This CDR3 contains 14 residues. Material for sequencing was peripheral blood. The TCR comes from a man aged 35 to 55 with acute or convalescent COVID-19. The chain recombines TRBV9 with TRBJ2-3, with 7 bases aligning to TRBD2. The CDR3 loop is CASSVGLVPDTQYF. In nucleotides, the CDR3 is TGTGCCAGCAGCGTCGGACTAGTTCCAGATACGCAGTATTTT.